The 10 T cell receptor beta chains reported below all come from one sample, sequenced in a study of cytomegalovirus exposure and HLA in healthy donors (dated by TCRdb to 2017 to 2019). Library preparation was by the immunoSEQ multiplex PCR assay. For the multiplex PCR, a mixture combining 60 forward primers for TCR Vbeta segments and 13 reverse primers for TCR Jbeta segments was used. TCRdb's version of the immuneACCESS table is confined to in-frame rearrangements and falls short of the full clone set. An unresolved V gene accounts for under half of the shortfall where checked; the remainder is of unknown origin. The sample table lists about 130,000 clones, roughly 72% of them with a count of one. Under 4.5% of the sample lies in the top ten. What was sequenced was PBMCs. The receptor set was obtained from a man aged 40-55 years in good health and CMV-seropositive.

This rearrangement joins TRBV19 to TRBJ1-5; 7 bases are a match to TRBD1. CDR3 length: 16 amino acids. Germline CDR1 and CDR2: LNHDA and SQIVND (reference sequence). The V and J ends lost 7 bases and 0 bases, in that order; junction bases with no gene match: 9. The DNA of the CDR3 is TGTGCCAGTACTAATCCGGGACAGTATAGCAATCAGCCCCAGCATTTT. This sequence encodes CASTNPGQYSNQPQHF.

This clone was seen just once. The chain is built from TRBV5-1 and TRBJ2-7; possible D gene TRBD2, 5 bases. Germline CDR1 reads SGHRS; CDR2 reads YFSETQ. The CDR3 totals 14 residues. V gave up 2 bases and J gave up 3 bases, with 12 bases separating them. The CDR3 is CASSLPGLDYEQYF. DNA of the CDR3: TGCGCCAGCAGCTTACCGGGATTGGACTACGAGCAGTACTTC.

This clone came up once. A read error may produce the germline difference seen at one junction end. V and J are TRBV5-1 and TRBJ1-2, with D perhaps TRBD1 (5 bases). Germline V lookup: CDR1 SGHRS, CDR2 YFSETQ. This CDR3 contains 15 residues. The CDR3 DNA follows: TGCGCCAGCAGGTTGGAAGAAGGGCCAGGGTATGGCTACACCTTC. It encodes CASRLEEGPGYGYTF.

With respect to this clone: One junction end disagrees with the germline gene, perhaps due to a read error. This rearrangement joins TRBV7-7 to TRBJ1-1; unclear D gene. The CDR3 contains 15 residues. CDR1 is SSHAT and CDR2 is FNYEAQ in the germline V gene (reference sequence). The CDR3 coding sequence is TGTGCTAGCAGCTTAGGTGCAGCGATGAACACTGAAGCTTTCTTT. Residues: CASSLGAAMNTEAFF.

The chain carries TRBV5-6 and TRBJ2-3; D is unresolved. Germline CDR1 reads SGHDT; CDR2 reads YYEEEE. Trimming took 2 bases from V and 5 from J, leaving 18 bases between them. The CDR3 spans 16 residues. CDR3 nucleotide sequence: TGTGCCAGCAGCTTCGGCCAACTACACCCGCGAGATACGCAGTATTTT. Its protein is CASSFGQLHPRDTQYF. The full variable domain, its missing parts supplied by reference TRBV5-6 and TRBJ2-3, is DAGVTQSPTHLIKTRGQQVTLRCSPKSGHDTVSWYQQALGQGPQFIFQYYEEEERQRGNFPDRFSGHQFPNYSSELNVNALLLGDSALYLCASSFGQLHPRDTQYFGPGTRLTVL.

V usage is TRBV5-6 and J usage is TRBJ2-3; 10 bases match TRBD2. CDR3 length equals 16 residues. Germline assignment: CDR1 SGHDT and CDR2 YYEEEE. Trimming at V came to 4 bases and at J to 3 bases, leaving 8 bases not matched to a gene. Written as DNA, the CDR3 is TGTGCCAGCAGCCTCACTTCGGGACTAGCGACAGATACGCAGTATTTT. This encodes CASSLTSGLATDTQYF.

This chain links TRBV9 with TRBJ1-1; D may be TRBD1 (6 bases). V was shortened by 4 bases and J by 4 bases, with 14 bases between the two germline ends. Germline V gene data show CDR1 as SGDLS and CDR2 as YYNGEE. This CDR3 comprises 14 residues. CDR3 sequence (DNA): TGTGCCAGCAGCCAAACAGGGCAGGGCACTGAAGCTTTCTTT. It specifies CASSQTGQGTEAFF.

The V and J genes are TRBV11-2 and TRBJ1-1; D is undetermined. The germline V gene has CDR1 SGHAT and CDR2 FQNNGV. V lost 0 bases to trimming and J lost 10 bases, with 9 bases between them. The CDR3 totals 12 residues. The DNA of the CDR3 is TGTGCCAGCAGCTTAGATCGACACTCAGCTTTCTTT. Translation gives CASSLDRHSAFF.

This sequence joins TRBV6-4 and TRBJ2-7; D is unclear. Trimming removed 3 bases at V and 5 bases at J, with 20 bases between. Germline CDR1 reads MRHNA; CDR2 reads SNTAGT. This CDR3 has 16 amino acids. CDR3 sequence: CASSETPRKRTHEQYF. The CDR3 nucleotides are TGTGCCAGCAGTGAAACCCCGCGTAAACGAACCCACGAGCAGTACTTC.

A word on this clone: The junction shows a germline mismatch at one end, possibly a read error. The chain is built from TRBV7-6 and TRBJ2-1; D may be TRBD1 (6 bases). The CDR3 runs 14 residues. In germline, CDR1 is SGHVS, CDR2 FNYEAQ. The CDR3 protein is CASSLGAEYSEQFF. The DNA of the CDR3 is TGTGCCAGCAGCTTGGGGGCTGAATACAGTGAGCAGTTCTTC.